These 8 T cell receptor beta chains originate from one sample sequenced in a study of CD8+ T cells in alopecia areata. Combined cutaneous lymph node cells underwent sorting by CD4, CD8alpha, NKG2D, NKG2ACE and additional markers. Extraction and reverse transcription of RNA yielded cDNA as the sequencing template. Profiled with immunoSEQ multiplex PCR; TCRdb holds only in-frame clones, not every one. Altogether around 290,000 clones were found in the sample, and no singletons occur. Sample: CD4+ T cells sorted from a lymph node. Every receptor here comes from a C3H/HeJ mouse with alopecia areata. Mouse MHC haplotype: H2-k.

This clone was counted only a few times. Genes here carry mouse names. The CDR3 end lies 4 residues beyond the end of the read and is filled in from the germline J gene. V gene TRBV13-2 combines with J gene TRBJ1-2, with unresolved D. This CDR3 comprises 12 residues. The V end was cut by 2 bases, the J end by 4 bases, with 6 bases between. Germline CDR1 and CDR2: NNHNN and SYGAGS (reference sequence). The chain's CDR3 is CASGDSGSDYTF. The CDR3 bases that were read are TGTGCCAGCGGTGACAGTGGCTCC.

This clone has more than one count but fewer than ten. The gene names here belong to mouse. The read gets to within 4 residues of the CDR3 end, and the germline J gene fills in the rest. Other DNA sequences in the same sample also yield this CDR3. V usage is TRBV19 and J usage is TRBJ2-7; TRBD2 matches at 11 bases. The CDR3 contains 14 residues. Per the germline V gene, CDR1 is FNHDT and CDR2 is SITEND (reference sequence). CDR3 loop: CASSTRDWGYEQYF. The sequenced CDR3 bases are TGTGCCAGCAGTACCAGGGACTGGGGGTAT.

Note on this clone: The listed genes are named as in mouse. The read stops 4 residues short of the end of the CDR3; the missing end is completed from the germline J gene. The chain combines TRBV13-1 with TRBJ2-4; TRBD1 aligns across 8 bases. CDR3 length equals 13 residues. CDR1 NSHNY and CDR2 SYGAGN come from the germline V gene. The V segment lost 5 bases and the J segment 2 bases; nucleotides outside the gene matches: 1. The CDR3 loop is CASRTGDQNTLYF. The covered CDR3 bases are TGTGCCAGCAGGACAGGGGATCAAAAC.

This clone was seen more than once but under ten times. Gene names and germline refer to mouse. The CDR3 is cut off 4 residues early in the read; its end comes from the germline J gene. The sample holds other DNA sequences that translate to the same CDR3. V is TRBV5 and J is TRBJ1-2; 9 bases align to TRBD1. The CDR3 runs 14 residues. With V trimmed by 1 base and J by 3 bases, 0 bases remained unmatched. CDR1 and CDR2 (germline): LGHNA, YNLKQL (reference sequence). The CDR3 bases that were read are TGTGCCAGCAGCCAAGGACAGGGGGACTCC. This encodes CASSQGQGDS. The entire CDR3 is CASSQGQGDSDYTF.

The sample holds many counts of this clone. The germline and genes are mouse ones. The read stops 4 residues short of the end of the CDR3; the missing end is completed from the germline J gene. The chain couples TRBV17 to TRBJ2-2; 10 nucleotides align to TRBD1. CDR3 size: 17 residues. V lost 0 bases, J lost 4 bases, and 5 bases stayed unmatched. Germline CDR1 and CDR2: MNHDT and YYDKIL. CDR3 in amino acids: CASSRERDRGSTGQLYF. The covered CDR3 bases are TGTGCTAGCAGTAGAGAAAGGGACAGGGGTTCCACCGGG.

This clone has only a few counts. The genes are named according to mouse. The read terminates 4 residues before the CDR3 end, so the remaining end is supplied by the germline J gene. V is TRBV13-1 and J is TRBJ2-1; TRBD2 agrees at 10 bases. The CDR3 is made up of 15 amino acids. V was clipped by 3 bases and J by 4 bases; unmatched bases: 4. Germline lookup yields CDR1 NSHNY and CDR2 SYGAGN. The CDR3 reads CASSVGTGVYAEQFF. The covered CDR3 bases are TGTGCCAGCAGTGTCGGGACTGGGGTTTATGCT.

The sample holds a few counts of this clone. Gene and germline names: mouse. Partial CDR3 DNA: TGCACCTGCAGTGGAAAACAGGGGGCT. This encodes CTCSGKQGA. The complete CDR3 reads CTCSGKQGAEQFF. The chain has TRBV1 and TRBJ2-1; 7 positions agree with TRBD1. The read halts 4 residues ahead of the CDR3 end, with the missing end drawn from the germline J gene. The CDR3 extends over 13 amino acids. Germline V gene sequence: CDR1 NSQYPW, CDR2 LRSPGD (reference sequence).

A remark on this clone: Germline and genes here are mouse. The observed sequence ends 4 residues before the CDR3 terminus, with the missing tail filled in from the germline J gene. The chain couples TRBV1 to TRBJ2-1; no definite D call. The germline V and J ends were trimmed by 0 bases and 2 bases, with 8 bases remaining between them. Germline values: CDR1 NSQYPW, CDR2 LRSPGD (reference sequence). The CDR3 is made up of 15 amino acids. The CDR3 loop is CTCSADRQYYAEQFF. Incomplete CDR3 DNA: TGCACCTGCAGTGCAGATCGCCAGTACTATGCT.